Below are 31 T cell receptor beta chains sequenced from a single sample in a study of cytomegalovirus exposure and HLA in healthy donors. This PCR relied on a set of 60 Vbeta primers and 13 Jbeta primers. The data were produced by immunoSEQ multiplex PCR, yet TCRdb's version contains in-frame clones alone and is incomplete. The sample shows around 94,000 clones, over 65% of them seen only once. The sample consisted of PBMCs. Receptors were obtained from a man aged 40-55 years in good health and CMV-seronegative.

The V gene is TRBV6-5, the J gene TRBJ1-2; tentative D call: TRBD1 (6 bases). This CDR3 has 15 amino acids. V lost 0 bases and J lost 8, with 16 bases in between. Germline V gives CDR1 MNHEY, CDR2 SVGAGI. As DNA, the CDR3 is TGTGCCAGCAGTTACTCAGAGGGGCAGGGGTTCGGCTACACCTTC. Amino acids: CASSYSEGQGFGYTF.

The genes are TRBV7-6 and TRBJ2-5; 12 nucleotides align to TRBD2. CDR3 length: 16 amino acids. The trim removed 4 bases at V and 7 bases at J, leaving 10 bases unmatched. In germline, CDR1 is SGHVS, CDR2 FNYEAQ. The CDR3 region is CASSSPTSGGEGTQYF. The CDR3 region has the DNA TGTGCCAGCAGCTCTCCGACTAGCGGGGGAGAAGGGACCCAGTACTTC.

This chain's CDR3 is CASSLLPSLGQRAVFF. The CDR3 nucleotides are TGTGCCAGCAGTCTGCTACCATCCCTGGGACAAAGGGCGGTCTTCTTT. This rearrangement joins TRBV27 to TRBJ1-1, with D possibly being TRBD1 (6 bases). V was shortened by 5 bases and J by 14 bases, with 30 bases between the two germline ends. Germline V lookup: CDR1 MNHEY, CDR2 SMNVEV (reference sequence). This CDR3 contains 16 residues.

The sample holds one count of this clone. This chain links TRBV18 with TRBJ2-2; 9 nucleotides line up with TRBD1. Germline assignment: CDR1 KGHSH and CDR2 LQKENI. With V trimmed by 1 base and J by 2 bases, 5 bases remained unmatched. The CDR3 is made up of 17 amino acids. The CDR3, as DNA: TGTGCCAGCTCACCACTCCAGGGACAGGGCAACACCGGGGAGCTGTTTTTT. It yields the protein CASSPLQGQGNTGELFF.

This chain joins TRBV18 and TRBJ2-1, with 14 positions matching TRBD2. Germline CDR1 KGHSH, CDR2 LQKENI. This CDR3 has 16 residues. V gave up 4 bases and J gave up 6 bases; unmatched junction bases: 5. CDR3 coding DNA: TGTGCCAGCTCACGGCGGACTAGCGGGGGGATCAATGAGCAGTTCTTC. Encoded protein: CASSRRTSGGINEQFF.

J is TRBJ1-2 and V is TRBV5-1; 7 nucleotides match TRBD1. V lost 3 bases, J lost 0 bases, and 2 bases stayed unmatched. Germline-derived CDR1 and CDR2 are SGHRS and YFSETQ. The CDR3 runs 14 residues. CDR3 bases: TGCGCCAGCAGCTCCGGGACAGCTAACTATGGCTACACCTTC. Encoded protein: CASSSGTANYGYTF.

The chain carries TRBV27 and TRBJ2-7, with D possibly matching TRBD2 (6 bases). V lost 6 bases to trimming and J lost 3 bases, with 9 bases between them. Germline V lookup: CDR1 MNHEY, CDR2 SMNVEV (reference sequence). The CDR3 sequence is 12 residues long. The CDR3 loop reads CASSVGGYEQYF. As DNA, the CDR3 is TGTGCCAGCAGCGTGGGGGGCTACGAGCAGTACTTC.

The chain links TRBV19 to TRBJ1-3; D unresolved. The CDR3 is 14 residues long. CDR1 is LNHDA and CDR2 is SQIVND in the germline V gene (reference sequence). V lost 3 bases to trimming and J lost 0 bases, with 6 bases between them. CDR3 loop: CASSIASSGNTIYF. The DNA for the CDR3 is TGTGCCAGTAGTATTGCCAGCTCTGGAAACACCATATATTTT.

The CDR3 spells CASSTAGGREQYF. The CDR3 DNA follows: TGTGCCAGCAGTACGGCAGGGGGGAGGGAGCAGTACTTC. The rearrangement joins TRBV6-4 to TRBJ2-7; D might be TRBD1 (7 bases). V lost 5 bases, J lost 7 bases, and 15 bases lay in between. Germline CDR1 reads MRHNA; CDR2 reads SNTAGT. The CDR3 sequence is 13 residues long.

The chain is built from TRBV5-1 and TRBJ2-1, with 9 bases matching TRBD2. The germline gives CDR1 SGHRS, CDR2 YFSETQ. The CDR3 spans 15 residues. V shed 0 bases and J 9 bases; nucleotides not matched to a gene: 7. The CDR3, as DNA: TGCGCCAGCAGCTTGGAGGGACTAGCTGAGGGTGAGCAGTTCTTC. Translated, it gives CASSLEGLAEGEQFF.

Written as DNA, the CDR3 is TGTGCCAGCAGCTTGGGACAGGGAATCTCCTACGAGCAGTACTTC. As protein: CASSLGQGISYEQYF. This chain connects TRBV7-9 to TRBJ2-7; TRBD1 matches at 9 bases. Trimming took 3 bases from V and 0 from J; bases not matched to a gene: 3. The CDR3 sequence is 15 residues long. Germline values: CDR1 SEHNR, CDR2 FQNEAQ (reference sequence).

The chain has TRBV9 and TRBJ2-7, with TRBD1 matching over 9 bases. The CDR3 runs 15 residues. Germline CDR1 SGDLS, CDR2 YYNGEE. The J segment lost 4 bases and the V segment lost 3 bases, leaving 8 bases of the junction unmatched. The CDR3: CASSASTGGGYEQYF. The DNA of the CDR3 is TGTGCCAGCAGCGCCTCCACAGGGGGCGGGTACGAGCAGTACTTC.

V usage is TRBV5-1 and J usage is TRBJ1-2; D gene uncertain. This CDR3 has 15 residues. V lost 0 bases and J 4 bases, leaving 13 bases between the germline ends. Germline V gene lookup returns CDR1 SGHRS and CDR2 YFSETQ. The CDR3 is CASSLDRDTVYGYTF. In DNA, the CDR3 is TGCGCCAGCAGCTTGGACAGAGATACGGTCTATGGCTACACCTTC.

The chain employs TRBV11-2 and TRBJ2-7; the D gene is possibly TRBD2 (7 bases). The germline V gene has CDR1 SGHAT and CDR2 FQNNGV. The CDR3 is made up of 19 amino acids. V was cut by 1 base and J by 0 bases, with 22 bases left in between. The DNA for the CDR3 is TGTGCCAGCAGCTTAGGTAGGGGGGGTACAGGGTACAGCTCCTACGAGCAGTACTTC. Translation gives CASSLGRGGTGYSSYEQYF.

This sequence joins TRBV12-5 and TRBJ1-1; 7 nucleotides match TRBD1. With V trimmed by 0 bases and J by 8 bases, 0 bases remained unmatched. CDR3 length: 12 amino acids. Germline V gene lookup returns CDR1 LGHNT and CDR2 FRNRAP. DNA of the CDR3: TGTGCTAGTGGTTTGGTGGACAGGGAAGCTTTCTTT. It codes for CASGLVDREAFF.

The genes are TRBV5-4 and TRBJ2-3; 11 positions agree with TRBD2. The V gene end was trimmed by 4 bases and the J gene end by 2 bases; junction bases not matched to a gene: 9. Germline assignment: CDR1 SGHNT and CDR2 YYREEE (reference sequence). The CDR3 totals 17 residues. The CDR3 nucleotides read TGTGCCAGCAGCCCCGGGACTAGCGGAATCAACACAGATACGCAGTATTTT. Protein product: CASSPGTSGINTDTQYF.

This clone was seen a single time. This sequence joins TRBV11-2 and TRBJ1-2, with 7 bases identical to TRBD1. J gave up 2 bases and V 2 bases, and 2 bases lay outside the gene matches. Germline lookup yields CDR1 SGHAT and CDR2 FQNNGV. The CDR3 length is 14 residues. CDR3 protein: CASSLRGPNYGYTF. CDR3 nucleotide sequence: TGTGCCAGCAGCTTAAGGGGGCCCAACTATGGCTACACCTTC.

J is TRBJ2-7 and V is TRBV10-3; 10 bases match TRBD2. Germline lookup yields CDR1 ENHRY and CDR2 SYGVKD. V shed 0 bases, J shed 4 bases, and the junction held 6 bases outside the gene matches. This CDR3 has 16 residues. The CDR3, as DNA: TGTGCCATCAGTGAGTCGACAGCGGGGGGGACTTACGAGCAGTACTTC. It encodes CAISESTAGGTYEQYF.

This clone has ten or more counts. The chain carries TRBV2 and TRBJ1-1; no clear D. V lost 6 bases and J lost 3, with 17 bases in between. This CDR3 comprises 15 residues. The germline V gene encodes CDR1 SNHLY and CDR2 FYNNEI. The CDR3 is CASRFASLMDTEAFF. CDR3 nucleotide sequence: TGTGCCAGCAGGTTCGCCAGTCTGATGGACACTGAAGCTTTCTTT.

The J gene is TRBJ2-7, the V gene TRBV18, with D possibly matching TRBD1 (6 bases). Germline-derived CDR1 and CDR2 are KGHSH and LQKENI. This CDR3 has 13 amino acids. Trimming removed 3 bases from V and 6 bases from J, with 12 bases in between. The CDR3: CASSPTTGSEQYF. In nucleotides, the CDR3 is TGTGCCAGCTCACCCACGACAGGCTCCGAGCAGTACTTC.

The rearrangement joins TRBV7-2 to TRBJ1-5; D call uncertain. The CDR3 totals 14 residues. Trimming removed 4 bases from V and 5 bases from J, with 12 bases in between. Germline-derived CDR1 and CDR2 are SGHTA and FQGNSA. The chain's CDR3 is CASSYSPDHQPQHF. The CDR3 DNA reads TGTGCCAGCAGCTACAGTCCTGACCATCAGCCCCAGCATTTT.

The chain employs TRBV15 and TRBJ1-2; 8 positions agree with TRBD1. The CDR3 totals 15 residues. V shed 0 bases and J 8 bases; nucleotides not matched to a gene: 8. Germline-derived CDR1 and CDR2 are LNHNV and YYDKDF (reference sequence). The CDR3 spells CATSRDLPGGDGYTF. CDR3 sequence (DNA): TGTGCCACCAGCAGAGATCTTCCAGGGGGCGACGGCTACACCTTC.

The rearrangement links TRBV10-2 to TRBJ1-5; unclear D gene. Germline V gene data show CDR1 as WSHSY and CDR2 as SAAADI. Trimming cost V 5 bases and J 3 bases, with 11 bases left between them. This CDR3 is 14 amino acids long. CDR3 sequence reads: CASSNQSFNQPQHF. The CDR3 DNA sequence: TGCGCCAGCAGTAATCAGTCTTTCAATCAGCCCCAGCATTTT.

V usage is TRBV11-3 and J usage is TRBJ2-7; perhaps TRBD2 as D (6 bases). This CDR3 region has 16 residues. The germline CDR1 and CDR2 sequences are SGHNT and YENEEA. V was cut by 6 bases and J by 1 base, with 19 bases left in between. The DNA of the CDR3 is TGTGCCAGCAGTCCATCAACCGGGACTTCTTCCTACGAGCAGTACTTC. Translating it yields CASSPSTGTSSYEQYF.

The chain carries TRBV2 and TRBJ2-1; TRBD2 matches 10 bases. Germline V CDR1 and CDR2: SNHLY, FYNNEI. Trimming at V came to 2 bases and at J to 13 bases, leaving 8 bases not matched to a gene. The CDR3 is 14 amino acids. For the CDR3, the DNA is TGTGCCAGCAGTGAACTAGCGGGGGCTAGCGGACAGTTCTTC. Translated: CASSELAGASGQFF.

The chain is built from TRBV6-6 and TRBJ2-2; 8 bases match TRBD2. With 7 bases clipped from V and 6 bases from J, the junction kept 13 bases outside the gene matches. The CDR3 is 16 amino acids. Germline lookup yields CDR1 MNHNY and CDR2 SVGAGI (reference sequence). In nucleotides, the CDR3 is TGTGCCAGCACCGGACGGGGGGGCCCGTGGGCCGGGGAGCTGTTTTTT. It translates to CASTGRGGPWAGELFF.

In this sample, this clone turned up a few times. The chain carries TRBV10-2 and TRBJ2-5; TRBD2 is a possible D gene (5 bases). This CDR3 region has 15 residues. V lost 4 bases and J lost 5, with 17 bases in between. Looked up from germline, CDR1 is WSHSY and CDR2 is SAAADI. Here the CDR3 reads CASSVQGLAQETQYF. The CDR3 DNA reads TGCGCCAGCAGTGTCCAAGGGCTAGCCCAGGAGACCCAGTACTTC.

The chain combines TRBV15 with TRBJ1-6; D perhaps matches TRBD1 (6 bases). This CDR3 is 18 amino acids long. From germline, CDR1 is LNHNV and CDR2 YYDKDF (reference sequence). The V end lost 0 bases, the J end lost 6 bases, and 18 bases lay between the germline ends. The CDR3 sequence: CATSRDRGPRQANSPLHF. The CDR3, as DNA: TGTGCCACCAGCAGAGATAGAGGACCGCGACAGGCTAATTCACCCCTCCACTTT.

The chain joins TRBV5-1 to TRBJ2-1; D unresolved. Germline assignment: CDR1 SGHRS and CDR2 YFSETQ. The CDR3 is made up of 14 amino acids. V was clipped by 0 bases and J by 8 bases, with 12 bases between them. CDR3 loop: CASSLVGYQYEQFF. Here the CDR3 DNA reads TGCGCCAGCAGCTTGGTGGGCTATCAATATGAGCAGTTCTTC. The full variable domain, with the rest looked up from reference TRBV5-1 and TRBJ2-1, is KAGVTQTPRYLIKTRGQQVTLSCSPISGHRSVSWYQQTPGQGLQFLFEYFSETQRNKGNFPGRFSGRQFSNSRSEMNVSTLELGDSALYLCASSLVGYQYEQFFGPGTRLTVL.

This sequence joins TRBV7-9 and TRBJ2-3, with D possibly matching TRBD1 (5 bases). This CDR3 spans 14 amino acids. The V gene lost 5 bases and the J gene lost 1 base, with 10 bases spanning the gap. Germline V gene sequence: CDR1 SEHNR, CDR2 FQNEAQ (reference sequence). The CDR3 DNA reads TGTGCCAGCAGCGACAGCCATCGCACAGATACGCAGTATTTT. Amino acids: CASSDSHRTDTQYF.

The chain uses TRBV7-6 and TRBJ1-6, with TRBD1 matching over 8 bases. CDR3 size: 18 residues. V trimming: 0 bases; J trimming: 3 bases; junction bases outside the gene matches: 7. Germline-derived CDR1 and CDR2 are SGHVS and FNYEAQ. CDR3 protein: CASSLAPPGGSYNSPLHF. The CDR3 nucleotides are TGTGCCAGCAGCTTAGCGCCCCCAGGGGGCAGCTATAATTCACCCCTCCACTTT.